This TCR beta chain comes out of a study of T cells after yellow fever vaccination. Whole-study results and caveats: Most clones from primary vaccination resurfaced after the booster (about 95% CD4, approximately 87% CD8).

On this clonotype itself: Antigen specificity is unknown.

The germline CDR1 and CDR2 sequences are SGHNT and YYREEE (reference sequence). This CDR3 contains 15 residues. V lost 1 base and J lost 5, with 13 bases in between. MiXCR, applied by TCRdb to the 5' RACE reads, yields one record per CDR3 protein. Of a few hundred thousand distinct CDR3 sequences listed, about a sixth are singletons. V gene TRBV5-4 combines with J gene TRBJ1-5; D not certain. The sequencing used PBMCs, collected 5 days after the first yellow fever vaccination. The TCR was taken from a man aged 18-30 years who received the YFV17D yellow fever vaccine. CDR3 protein: CASSLFPTGDQPQHF. Here the CDR3 DNA reads TGTGCCAGCAGCTTGTTCCCGACCGGGGATCAGCCCCAGCATTTT.